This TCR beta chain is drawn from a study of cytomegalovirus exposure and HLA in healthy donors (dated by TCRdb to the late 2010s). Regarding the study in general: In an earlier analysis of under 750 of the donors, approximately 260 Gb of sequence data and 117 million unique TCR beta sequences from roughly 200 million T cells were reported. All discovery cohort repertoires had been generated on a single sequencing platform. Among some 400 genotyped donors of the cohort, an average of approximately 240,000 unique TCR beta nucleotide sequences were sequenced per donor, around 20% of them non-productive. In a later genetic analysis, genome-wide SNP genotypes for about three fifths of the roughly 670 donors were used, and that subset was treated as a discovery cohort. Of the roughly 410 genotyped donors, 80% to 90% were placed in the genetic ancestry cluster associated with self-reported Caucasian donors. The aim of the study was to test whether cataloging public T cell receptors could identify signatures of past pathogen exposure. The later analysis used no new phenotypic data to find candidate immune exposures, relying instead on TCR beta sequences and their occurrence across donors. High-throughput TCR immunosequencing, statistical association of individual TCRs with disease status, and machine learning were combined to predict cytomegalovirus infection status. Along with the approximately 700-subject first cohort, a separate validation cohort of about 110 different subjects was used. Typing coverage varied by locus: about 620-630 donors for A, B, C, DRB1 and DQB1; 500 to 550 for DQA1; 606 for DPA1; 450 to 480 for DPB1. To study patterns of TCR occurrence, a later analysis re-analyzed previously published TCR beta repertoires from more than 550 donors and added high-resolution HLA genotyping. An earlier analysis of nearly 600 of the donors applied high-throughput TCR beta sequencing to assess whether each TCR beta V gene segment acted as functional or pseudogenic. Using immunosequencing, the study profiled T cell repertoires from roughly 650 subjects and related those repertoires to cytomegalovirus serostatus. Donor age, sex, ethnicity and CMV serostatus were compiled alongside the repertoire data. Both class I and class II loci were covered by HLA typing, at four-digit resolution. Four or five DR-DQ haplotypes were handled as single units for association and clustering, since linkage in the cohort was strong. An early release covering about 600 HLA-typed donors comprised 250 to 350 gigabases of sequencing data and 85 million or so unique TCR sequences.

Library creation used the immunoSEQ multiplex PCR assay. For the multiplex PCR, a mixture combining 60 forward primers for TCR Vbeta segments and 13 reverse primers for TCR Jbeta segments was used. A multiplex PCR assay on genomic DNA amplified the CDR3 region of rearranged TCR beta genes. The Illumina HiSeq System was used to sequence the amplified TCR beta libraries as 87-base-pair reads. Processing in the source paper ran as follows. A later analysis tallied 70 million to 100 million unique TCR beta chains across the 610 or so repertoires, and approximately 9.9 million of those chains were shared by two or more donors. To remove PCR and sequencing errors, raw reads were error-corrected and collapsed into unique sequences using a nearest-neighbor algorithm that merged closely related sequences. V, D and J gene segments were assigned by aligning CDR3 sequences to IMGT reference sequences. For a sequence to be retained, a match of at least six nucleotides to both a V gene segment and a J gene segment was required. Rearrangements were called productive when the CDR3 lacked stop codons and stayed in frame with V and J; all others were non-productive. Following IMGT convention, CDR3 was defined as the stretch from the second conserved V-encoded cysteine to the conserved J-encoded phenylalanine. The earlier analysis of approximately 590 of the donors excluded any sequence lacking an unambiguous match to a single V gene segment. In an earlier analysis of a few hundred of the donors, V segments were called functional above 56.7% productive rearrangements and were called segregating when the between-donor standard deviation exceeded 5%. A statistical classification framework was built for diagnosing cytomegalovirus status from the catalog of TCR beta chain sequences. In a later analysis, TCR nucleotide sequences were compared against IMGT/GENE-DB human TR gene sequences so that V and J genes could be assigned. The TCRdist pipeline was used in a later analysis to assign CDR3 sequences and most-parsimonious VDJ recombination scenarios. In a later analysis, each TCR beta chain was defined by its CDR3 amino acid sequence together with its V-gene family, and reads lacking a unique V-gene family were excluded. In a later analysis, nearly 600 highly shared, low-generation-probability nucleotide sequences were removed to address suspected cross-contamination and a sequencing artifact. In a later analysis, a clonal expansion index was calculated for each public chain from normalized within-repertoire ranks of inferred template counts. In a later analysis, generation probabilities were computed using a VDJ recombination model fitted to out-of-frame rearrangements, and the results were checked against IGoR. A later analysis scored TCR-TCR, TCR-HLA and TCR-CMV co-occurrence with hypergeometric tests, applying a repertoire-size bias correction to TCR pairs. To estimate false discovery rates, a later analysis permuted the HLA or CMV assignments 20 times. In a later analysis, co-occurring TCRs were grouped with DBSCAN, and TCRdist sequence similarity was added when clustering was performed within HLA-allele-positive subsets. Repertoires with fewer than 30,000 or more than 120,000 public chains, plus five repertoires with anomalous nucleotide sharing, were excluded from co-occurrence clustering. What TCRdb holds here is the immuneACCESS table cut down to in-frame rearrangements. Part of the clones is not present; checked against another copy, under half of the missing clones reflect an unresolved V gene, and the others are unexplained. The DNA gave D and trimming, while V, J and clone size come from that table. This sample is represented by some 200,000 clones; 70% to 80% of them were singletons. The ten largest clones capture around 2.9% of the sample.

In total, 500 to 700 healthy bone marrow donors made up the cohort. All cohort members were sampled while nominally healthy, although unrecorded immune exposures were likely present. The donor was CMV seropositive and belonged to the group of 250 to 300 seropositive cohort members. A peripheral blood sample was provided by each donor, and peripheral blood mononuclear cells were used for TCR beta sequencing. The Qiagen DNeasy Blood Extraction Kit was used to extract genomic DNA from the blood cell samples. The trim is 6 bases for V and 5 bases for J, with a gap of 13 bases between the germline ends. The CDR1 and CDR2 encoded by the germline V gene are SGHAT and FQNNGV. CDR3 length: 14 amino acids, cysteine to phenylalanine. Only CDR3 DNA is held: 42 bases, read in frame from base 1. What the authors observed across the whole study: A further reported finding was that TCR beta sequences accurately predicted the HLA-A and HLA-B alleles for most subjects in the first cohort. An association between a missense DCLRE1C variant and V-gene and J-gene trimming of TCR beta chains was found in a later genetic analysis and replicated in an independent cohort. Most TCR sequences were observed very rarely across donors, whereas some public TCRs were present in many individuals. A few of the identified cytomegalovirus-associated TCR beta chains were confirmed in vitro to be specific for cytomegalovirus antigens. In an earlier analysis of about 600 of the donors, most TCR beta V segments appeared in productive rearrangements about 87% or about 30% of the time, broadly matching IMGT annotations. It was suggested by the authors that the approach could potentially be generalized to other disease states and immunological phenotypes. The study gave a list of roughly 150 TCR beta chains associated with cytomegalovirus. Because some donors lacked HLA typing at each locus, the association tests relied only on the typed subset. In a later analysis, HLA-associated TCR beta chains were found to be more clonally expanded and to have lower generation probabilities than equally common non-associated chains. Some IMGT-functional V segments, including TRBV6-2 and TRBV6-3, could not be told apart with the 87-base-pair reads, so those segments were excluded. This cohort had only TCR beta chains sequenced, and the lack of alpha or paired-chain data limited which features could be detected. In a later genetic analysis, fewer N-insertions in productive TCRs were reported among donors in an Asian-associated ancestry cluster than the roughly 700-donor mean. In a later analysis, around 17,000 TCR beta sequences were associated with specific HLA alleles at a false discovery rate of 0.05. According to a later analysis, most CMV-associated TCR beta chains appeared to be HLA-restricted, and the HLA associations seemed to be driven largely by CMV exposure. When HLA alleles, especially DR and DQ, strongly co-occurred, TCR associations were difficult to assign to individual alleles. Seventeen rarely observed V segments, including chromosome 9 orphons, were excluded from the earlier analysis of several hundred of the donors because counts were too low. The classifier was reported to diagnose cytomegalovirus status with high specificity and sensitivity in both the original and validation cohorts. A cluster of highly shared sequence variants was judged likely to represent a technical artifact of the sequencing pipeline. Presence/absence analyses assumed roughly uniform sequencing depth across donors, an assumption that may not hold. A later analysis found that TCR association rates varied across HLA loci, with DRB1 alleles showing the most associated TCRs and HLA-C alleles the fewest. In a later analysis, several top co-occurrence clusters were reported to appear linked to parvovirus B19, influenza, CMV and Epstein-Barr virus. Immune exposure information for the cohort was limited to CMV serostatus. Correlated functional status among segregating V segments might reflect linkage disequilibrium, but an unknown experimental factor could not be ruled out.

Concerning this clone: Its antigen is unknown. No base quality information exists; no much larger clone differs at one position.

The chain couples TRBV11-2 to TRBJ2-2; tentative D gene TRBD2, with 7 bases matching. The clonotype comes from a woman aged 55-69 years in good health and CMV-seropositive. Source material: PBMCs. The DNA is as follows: TGTGCCAGCAGTAGGGGGGGAAATACCGGGGAGCTGTTTTTT. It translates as CASSRGGNTGELFF.